Following are 16 T cell receptor beta chains from one sample sequenced in a study of OX40 agonist ivuxolimab in advanced cancers. Generated by immunoSEQ multiplex PCR, the TCRdb table keeps only in-frame clones and is missing some. This sample has 60,000 to 70,000 clones; about four fifths occur once, and the top ten carry 2.5%. The source material was CD4+ or CD8+ T cells sorted from blood, sampled in a trial of the OX40 agonist ivuxolimab. These receptors were taken from an adult with an advanced solid tumor such as melanoma, head and neck, liver or kidney cancer.

The chain is built from TRBV14 and TRBJ1-5, with D hard to call. CDR3 length: 13 residues. V gave up 2 bases and J gave up 3 bases, with 5 bases separating them. Germline CDR1 is SGHDN and CDR2 is FVKESK. CDR3 sequence: CASSQQDNQPQHF. The DNA for the CDR3 is TGTGCCAGCAGCCAACAGGACAATCAGCCCCAGCATTTT.

The V gene is TRBV28, the J gene TRBJ2-5; D is unresolved. With 5 bases removed from V and 4 bases from J, the gap between germline ends came to 14 bases. CDR3 length equals 14 residues. Germline V lookup: CDR1 MDHEN, CDR2 SYDVKM. CDR3 in DNA: TGTGCCAGCAGTCCCTACGGGCAGCGAGAGACCCAGTACTTC. This codes for CASSPYGQRETQYF.

The J gene is TRBJ2-1, the V gene TRBV6-1; TRBD2 might be the D (5 bases). Germline CDR1 reads MNHNS; CDR2 reads SASEGT. The CDR3 runs to 13 residues. Trimming stripped 0 bases from V and 10 bases from J, with 10 bases between. The CDR3 spells CASSEALGVEQFF. In DNA, the CDR3 is TGTGCCAGCAGTGAAGCGCTCGGGGTCGAGCAGTTCTTC.

This chain connects TRBV14 to TRBJ1-2, with D unclear. The CDR3 loop spans 14 amino acids. The V and J ends lost 0 bases and 4 bases respectively, with 9 bases between them. Germline CDR1 reads SGHDN; CDR2 reads FVKESK. Here the CDR3 DNA reads TGTGCCAGCAGCCAAGATACCCGGGGCTATGGCTACACCTTC. This codes for CASSQDTRGYGYTF.

V is TRBV6-5 and J is TRBJ2-7; D possibly matches TRBD1 or TRBD2 (5 bases each). Per germline, CDR1 MNHEY and CDR2 SVGAGI. CDR3 length equals 12 residues. Trimming shortened V by 6 bases and J by 5 bases, and 11 bases separated the two germline ends. CDR3 sequence reads: CASSRGEDEQYF. The CDR3 nucleotides read TGTGCCAGCAGCCGAGGGGAAGACGAGCAGTACTTC.

The rearrangement links TRBV7-6 to TRBJ2-3; 10 nucleotides match TRBD1. This CDR3 has 16 residues. Germline V gene sequence: CDR1 SGHVS, CDR2 FNYEAQ. V lost 6 bases and J lost 4; bases outside the gene matches: 10. The CDR3 loop is CASRQGAGQGPDTQYF. DNA for the CDR3: TGTGCCAGCAGACAGGGGGCGGGACAGGGGCCAGATACGCAGTATTTT.

The V call is TRBV6-5, the J call TRBJ1-6; D is uncertain. Germline loops: CDR1 MNHEY, CDR2 SVGAGI. V was shortened by 6 bases and J by 5 bases, with 11 bases between the two germline ends. The CDR3 is 14 residues long. CDR3 sequence reads: CASRPGRNNSPLHF. DNA for the CDR3: TGTGCCAGCAGGCCAGGACGGAATAATTCACCCCTCCACTTT.

This clone was counted a single time. The genes are TRBV7-2 and TRBJ2-3; TRBD2 aligns across 10 bases. This CDR3 is 16 amino acids long. The junction had 4 bases not matched to a gene; V was cut back by 3 bases and J by 1 base. In germline, CDR1 is SGHTA, CDR2 FQGNSA. Here the CDR3 DNA reads TGTGCCAGCAGCTTGGGAGCGGGAGGGCGCACAGATACGCAGTATTTT. Protein sequence: CASSLGAGGRTDTQYF.

CDR3 loop: CASSIEMNSYNEQFF. DNA of the CDR3: TGTGCCAGCAGCATCGAGATGAACTCCTACAATGAGCAGTTCTTC. The chain links TRBV27 to TRBJ2-1; D ambiguous. The V end lost 6 bases, the J end lost 0 bases, and 12 bases lay between the germline ends. Per the germline V gene, CDR1 is MNHEY and CDR2 is SMNVEV (reference sequence). This CDR3 has 15 amino acids.

This chain links TRBV12-5 with TRBJ1-3, with unresolved D. This CDR3 spans 14 amino acids. V lost 7 bases, J lost 4 bases, and 14 bases lay in between. The germline CDR1 and CDR2 sequences are LGHNT and FRNRAP. The CDR3 sequence is CASAPQIPGNTIYF. CDR3 bases: TGTGCTAGTGCTCCACAGATACCCGGAAACACCATATATTTT.

The gene calls are TRBV9 and TRBJ2-3, with 7 bases that match TRBD2. Trimming took 3 bases from V and 5 from J; bases not matched to a gene: 6. The CDR3 loop spans 14 amino acids. The germline V gene has CDR1 SGDLS and CDR2 YYNGEE. The CDR3 coding sequence is TGTGCCAGCAGCGACCTAGCGGTGATAGATACGCAGTATTTT. Amino acids: CASSDLAVIDTQYF.

This chain uses TRBV27 with TRBJ1-1, with a tentative D call TRBD1 (5 bases). V was shortened by 1 base and J by 3 bases, with 9 bases between the two germline ends. The CDR3 is 14 residues long. CDR1 and CDR2 (germline): MNHEY, SMNVEV (reference sequence). CDR3 nucleotide sequence: TGTGCCAGCAGTTTATTGGTGGGGGACACTGAAGCTTTCTTT. Translation gives CASSLLVGDTEAFF.

The rearrangement links TRBV7-9 to TRBJ2-3, with D uncertain. From germline, CDR1 is SEHNR and CDR2 FQNEAQ (reference sequence). The CDR3 is 14 residues long. V was shortened by 5 bases and J by 2 bases, with 11 bases between the two germline ends. The CDR3 sequence: CASSLRWSTDTQYF. The CDR3 nucleotides are TGTGCCAGCAGCCTAAGATGGTCCACAGATACGCAGTATTTT.

The chain is built from TRBV29-1 and TRBJ2-1, with D unclear. The CDR3 runs 14 residues. The ends were cut back, 4 bases at V and 2 bases at J, with 12 bases in the middle. Germline loops: CDR1 SQVTM, CDR2 ANQGSEA. The chain's CDR3 is CSVATTLTYNEQFF. CDR3 in DNA: TGCAGCGTTGCGACGACCCTGACCTACAATGAGCAGTTCTTC.

V gene TRBV7-8 combines with J gene TRBJ2-3; D ambiguous. Trimming pared 10 bases from V and 0 bases from J, leaving 11 bases between. This CDR3 region has 13 residues. The germline V gene has CDR1 SGHVS and CDR2 FQNEAQ. The chain's CDR3 is CATSPTSTDTQYF. The CDR3 DNA reads TGTGCCACTTCGCCGACTAGCACAGATACGCAGTATTTT.

The CDR3 sequence: CASSFGSVDEQFF. CDR3 sequence (DNA): TGTGCCAGCAGCTTCGGGAGTGTCGATGAGCAGTTCTTC. The chain has TRBV11-3 and TRBJ2-1; tentative D call: TRBD2 (6 bases). The CDR3 is 13 amino acids. V was cut by 3 bases and J by 8 bases, with 11 bases left in between. Germline CDR1 and CDR2: SGHNT and YENEEA.